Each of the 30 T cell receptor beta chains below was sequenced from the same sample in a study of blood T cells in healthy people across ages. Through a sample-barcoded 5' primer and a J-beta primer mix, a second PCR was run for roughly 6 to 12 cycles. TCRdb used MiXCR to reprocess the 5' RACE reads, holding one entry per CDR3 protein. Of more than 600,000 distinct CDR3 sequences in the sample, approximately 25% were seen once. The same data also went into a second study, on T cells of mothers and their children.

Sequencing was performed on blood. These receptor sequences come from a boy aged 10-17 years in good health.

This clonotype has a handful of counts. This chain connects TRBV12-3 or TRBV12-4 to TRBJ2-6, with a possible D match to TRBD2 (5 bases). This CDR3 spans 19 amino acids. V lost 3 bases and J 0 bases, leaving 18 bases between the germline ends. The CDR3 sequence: CASSFTTSGATSGANVLTF. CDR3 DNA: TGTGCCAGCAGTTTCACCACAAGCGGTGCCACCTCTGGGGCCAACGTCCTGACTTTC.

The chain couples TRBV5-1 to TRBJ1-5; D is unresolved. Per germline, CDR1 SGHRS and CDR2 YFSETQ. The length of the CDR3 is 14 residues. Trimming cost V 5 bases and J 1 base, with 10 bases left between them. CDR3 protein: CASRYTASNQPQHF. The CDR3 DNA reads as TGCGCCAGCAGATATACAGCAAGCAATCAGCCCCAGCATTTT.

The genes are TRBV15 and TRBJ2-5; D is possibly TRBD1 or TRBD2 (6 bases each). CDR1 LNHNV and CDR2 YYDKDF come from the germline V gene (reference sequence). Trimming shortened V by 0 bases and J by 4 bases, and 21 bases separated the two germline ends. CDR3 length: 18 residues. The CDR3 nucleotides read TGTGCCACCAGCAGAGATTATGAGGGGGGTGTAACCGGAGAGACCCAGTACTTC. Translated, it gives CATSRDYEGGVTGETQYF.

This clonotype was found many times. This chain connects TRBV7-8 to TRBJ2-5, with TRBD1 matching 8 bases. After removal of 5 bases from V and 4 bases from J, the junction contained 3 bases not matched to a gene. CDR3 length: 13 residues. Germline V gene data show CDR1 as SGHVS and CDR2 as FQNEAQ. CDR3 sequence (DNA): TGTGCCAGCAGCACGGACAGGGTAGAGACCCAGTACTTC. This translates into CASSTDRVETQYF.

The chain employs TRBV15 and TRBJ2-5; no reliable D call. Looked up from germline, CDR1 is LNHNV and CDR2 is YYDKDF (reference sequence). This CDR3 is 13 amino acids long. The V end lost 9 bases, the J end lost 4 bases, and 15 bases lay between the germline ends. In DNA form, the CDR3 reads TGTGCCACAGAGACTGGCGTGGGAGAGACCCAGTACTTC. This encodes CATETGVGETQYF.

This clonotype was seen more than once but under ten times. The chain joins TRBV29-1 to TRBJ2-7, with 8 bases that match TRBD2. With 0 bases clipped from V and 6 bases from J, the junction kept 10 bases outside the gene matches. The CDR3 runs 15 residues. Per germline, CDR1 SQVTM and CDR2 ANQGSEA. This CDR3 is CSVEDLRSGSIEQYF. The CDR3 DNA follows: TGCAGCGTTGAAGATTTGAGAAGCGGGAGTATCGAGCAGTACTTC.

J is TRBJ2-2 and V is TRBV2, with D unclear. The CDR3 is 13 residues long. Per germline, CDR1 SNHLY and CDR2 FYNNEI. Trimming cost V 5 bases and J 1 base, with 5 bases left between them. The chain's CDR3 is CASSNRNTGELFF. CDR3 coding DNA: TGTGCCAGCAGTAACAGGAACACCGGGGAGCTGTTTTTT.

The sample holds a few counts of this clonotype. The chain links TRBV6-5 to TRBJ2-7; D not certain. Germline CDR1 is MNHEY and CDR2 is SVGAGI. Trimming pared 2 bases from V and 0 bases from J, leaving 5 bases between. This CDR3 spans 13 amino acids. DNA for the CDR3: TGTGCCAGCAGTTACCAGGCCTCCTACGAGCAGTACTTC. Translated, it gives CASSYQASYEQYF.

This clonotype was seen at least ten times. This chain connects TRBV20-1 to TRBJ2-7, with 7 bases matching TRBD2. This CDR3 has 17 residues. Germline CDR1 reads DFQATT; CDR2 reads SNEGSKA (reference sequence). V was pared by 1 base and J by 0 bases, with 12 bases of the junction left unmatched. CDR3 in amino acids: CSARGSGLAAFSYEQYF. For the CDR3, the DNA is TGCAGTGCTAGAGGGTCTGGGCTAGCGGCCTTCTCCTACGAGCAGTACTTC.

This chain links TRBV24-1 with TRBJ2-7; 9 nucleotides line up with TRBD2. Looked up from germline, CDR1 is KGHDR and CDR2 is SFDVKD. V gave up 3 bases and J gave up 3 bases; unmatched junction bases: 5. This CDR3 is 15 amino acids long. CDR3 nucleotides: TGTGCCACCAGTGATCCAGCTAGCGGGAACTACGAGCAGTACTTC. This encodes CATSDPASGNYEQYF.

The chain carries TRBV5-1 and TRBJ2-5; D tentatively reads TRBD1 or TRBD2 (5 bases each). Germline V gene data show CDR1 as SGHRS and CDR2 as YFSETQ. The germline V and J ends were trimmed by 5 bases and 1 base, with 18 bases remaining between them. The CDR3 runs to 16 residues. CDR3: CASSHGTVALQETQYF. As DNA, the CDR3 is TGCGCCAGCAGTCATGGGACGGTCGCCCTCCAAGAGACCCAGTACTTC. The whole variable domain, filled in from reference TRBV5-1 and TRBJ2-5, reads KAGVTQTPRYLIKTRGQQVTLSCSPISGHRSVSWYQQTPGQGLQFLFEYFSETQRNKGNFPGRFSGRQFSNSRSEMNVSTLELGDSALYLCASSHGTVALQETQYFGPGTRLLVL.

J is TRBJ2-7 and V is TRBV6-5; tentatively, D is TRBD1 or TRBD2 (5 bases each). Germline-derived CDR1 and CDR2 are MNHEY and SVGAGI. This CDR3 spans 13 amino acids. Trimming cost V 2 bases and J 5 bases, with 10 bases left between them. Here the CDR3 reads CASSYERDHEQYF. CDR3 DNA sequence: TGTGCCAGCAGTTACGAAAGGGACCACGAGCAGTACTTC.

In DNA form, the CDR3 reads TGCGCCAGCAGCGTGAGGACGGATGAAAAACTGTTTTTT. Its translation: CASSVRTDEKLFF. The V and J genes are TRBV5-1 and TRBJ1-4; unclear D gene. Germline V gene lookup returns CDR1 SGHRS and CDR2 YFSETQ. Trimming left V 4 bases short and J 6 bases short, with 10 bases between. The CDR3 consists of 13 residues.

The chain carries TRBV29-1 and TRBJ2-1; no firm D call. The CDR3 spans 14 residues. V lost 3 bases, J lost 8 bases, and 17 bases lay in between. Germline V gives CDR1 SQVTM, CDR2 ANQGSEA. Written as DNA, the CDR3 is TGCAGCGTTGATAAAGGCGATGGCTATTATGAGCAGTTCTTC. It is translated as CSVDKGDGYYEQFF.

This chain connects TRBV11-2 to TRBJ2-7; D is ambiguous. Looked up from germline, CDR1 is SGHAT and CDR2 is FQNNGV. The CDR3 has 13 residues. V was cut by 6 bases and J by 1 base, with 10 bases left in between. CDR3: CASRPTQSYEQYF. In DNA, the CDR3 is TGTGCCAGCAGACCGACACAATCCTACGAGCAGTACTTC.

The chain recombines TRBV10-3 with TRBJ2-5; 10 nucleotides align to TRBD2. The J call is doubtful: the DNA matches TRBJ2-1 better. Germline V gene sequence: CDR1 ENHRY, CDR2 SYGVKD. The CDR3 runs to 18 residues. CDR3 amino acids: CAISEALAGAPGGNEQFF. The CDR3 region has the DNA TGTGCCATCAGTGAGGCGCTAGCGGGGGCCCCCGGGGGCAATGAGCAGTTCTTC.

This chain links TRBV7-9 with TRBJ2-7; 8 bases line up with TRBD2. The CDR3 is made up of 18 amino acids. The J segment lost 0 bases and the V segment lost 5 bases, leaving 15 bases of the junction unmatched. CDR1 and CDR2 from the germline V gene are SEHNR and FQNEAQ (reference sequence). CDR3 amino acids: CASSPLGLAGVSSYEQYF. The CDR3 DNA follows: TGTGCCAGCAGCCCATTGGGGCTAGCGGGTGTCAGCTCCTACGAGCAGTACTTC.

The CDR3 nucleotides are TGCAGTGCTAGATCGCGTCAGGATGGCAGAGGAACTGAAGCTTTCTTT. This gives the protein CSARSRQDGRGTEAFF. The chain joins TRBV20-1 to TRBJ1-1; D remains unclear. V dropped 2 bases and J dropped 5 bases, with 21 bases sitting between them. This CDR3 is 16 amino acids long. Germline V lookup: CDR1 DFQATT, CDR2 SNEGSKA (reference sequence).

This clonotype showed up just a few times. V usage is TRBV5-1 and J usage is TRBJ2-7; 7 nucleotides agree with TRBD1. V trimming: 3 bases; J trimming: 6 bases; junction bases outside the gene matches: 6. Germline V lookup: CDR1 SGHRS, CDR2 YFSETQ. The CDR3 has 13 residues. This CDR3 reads CASSSTGSIEQYF. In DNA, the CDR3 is TGCGCCAGCAGCTCGACAGGGTCGATCGAGCAGTACTTC.

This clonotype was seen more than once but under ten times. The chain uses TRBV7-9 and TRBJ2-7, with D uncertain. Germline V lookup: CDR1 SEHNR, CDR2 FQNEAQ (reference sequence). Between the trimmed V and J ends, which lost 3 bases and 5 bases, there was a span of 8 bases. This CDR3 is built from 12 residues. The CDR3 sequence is CASSFYSDEQYF. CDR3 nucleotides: TGTGCCAGCAGCTTCTACTCGGACGAGCAGTACTTC.

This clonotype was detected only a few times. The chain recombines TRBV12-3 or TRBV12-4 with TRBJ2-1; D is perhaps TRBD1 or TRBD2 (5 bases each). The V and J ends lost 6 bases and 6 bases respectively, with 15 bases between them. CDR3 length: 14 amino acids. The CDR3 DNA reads TGTGCCAGCAGCCCTGCTGGGGACCCCAATGAGCAGTTCTTC. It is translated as CASSPAGDPNEQFF.

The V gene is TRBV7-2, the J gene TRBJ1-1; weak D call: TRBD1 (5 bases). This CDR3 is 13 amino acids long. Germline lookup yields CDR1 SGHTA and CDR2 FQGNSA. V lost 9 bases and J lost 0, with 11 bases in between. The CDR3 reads CASRDGMNTEAFF. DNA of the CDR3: TGTGCCAGTCGGGACGGAATGAACACTGAAGCTTTCTTT.

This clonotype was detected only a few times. The CDR3 DNA sequence: TGTGCCAGCAGTTTAGACAGGGAGGGCACTGAAGCTTTCTTT. Translated, it gives CASSLDREGTEAFF. The genes are TRBV27 and TRBJ1-1, with TRBD1 identical over 7 bases. CDR3 length: 14 amino acids. V gave up 2 bases and J gave up 4 bases; unmatched junction bases: 4. From germline, CDR1 is MNHEY and CDR2 SMNVEV (reference sequence).

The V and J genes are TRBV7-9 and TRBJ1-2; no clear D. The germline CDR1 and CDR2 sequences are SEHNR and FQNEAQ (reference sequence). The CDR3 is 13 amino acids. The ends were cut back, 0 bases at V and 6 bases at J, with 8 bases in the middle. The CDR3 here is CASSLATINGYTF. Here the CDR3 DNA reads TGTGCCAGCAGCTTAGCAACTATCAATGGCTACACCTTC.

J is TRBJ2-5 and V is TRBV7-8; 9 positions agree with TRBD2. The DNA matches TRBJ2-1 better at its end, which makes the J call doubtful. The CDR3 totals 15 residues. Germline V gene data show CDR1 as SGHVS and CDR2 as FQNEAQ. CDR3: CASSFRPSGEDEQFF. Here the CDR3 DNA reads TGTGCCAGCAGCTTTCGGCCTAGCGGGGAGGATGAGCAGTTCTTC.

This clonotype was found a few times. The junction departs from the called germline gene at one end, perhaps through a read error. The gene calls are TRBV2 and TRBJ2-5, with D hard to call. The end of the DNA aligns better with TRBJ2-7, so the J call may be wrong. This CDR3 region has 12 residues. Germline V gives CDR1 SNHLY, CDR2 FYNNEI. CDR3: CASREGSYEQYF. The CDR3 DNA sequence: TGTGCCAGCAGGGAAGGGTCCTACGAGCAGTACTTC.

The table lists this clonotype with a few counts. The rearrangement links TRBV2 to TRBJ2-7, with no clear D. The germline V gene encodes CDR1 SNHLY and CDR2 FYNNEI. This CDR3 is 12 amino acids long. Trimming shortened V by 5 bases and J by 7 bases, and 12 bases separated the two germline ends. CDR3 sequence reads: CASSQTNGEQYF. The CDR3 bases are TGTGCCAGCAGTCAAACAAACGGGGAGCAGTACTTC.

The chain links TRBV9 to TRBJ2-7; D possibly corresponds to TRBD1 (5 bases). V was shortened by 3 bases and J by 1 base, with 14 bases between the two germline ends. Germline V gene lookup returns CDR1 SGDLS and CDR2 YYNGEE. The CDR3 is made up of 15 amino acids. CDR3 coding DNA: TGTGCCAGCAGCGAGAAGGACACGAATTCCTACGAGCAGTACTTC. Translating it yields CASSEKDTNSYEQYF.

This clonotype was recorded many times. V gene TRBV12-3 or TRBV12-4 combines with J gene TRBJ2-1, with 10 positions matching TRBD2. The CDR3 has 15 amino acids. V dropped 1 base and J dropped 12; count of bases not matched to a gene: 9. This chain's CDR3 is CASSLGTSGDSGQFF. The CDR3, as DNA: TGTGCCAGCAGTTTAGGGACTAGCGGAGATTCTGGGCAGTTCTTC.

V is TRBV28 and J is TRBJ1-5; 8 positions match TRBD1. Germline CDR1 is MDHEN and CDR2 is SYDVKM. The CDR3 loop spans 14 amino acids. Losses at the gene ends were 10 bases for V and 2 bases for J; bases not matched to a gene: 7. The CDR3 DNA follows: TGTGCCACCGTACCAGGGGGCCGCAATCAGCCCCAGCATTTT. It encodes CATVPGGRNQPQHF. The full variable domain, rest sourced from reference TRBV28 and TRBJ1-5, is DVKVTQSSRYLVKRTGEKVFLECVQDMDHENMFWYRQDPGLGLRLIYFSYDVKMKEKGDIPEGYSVSREKKERFSLILESASTNQTSMYLCATVPGGRNQPQHFGDGTRLSIL.